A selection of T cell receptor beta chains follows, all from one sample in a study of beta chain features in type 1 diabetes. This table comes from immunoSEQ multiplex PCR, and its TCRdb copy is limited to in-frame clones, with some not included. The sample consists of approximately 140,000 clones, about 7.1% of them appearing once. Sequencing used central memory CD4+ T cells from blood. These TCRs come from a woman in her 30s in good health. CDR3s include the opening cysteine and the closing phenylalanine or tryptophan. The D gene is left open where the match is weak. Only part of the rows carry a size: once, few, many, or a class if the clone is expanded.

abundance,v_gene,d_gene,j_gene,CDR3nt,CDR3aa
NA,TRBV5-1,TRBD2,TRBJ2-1,TGCGCCAGCAGCTTGTATACTAGCGGGAGCGTCGATGAGCAGTTCTTC,CASSLYTSGSVDEQFF
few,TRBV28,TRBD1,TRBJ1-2,TGTGCCAGCAGTCTCGGACAGGGATCTACTGGCTACACCTTC,CASSLGQGSTGYTF
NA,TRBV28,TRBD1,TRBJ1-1,TGTGCCAGCAGTAACCAACGCACAGGGGCCCGGAGGACTGAAGCTTTCTTT,CASSNQRTGARRTEAFF
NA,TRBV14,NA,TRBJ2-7,TGTGCCAGCAGCCACGGGGACTACGAGCAGTACTTC,CASSHGDYEQYF
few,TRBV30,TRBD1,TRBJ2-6,TGTGCCTGGGGGACAGGGGTCGCTGGGGCCAACGTCCTGACTTTC,CAWGTGVAGANVLTF
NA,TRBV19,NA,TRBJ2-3,TGTGCCAGTAGTATGCGCAACACAGATACGCAGTATTTT,CASSMRNTDTQYF
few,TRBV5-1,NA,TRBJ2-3,TGCGCCAGCAGCCTCCAAATTCGGGATACGCAGTATTTT,CASSLQIRDTQYF
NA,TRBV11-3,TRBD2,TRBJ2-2,TGTGCCAGCAGGGGGAGGGGAGAGCTGTTTTTT,CASRGRGELFF
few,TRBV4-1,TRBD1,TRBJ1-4,TGCGCCAGCAGCCAAAGGCTACAGGGGCTAGGGGAAAAACTGTTTTTT,CASSQRLQGLGEKLFF
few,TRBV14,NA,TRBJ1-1,TGTGCCAGCGGTCGACACCTAAACACTGAAGCTTTCTTT,CASGRHLNTEAFF
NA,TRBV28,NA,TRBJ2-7,TGTGCCAGCAGTTTACAGGGCTCCCACGAGCAGTACTTC,CASSLQGSHEQYF
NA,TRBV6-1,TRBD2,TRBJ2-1,TGTGCCAGCATGGGAGGGAGCTCCTACAATGAGCAGTTCTTC,CASMGGSSYNEQFF
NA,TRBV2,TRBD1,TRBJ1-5,TGTGCCAGCAACCGACAGGGCCCCAATCAGCCCCAGCATTTT,CASNRQGPNQPQHF
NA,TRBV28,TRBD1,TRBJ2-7,TGTGCCAGCGCGGGCGGGACAGGGACGGGTGAGCAGTACTTC,CASAGGTGTGEQYF
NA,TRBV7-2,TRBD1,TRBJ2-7,TGTGCCAGCAGCTTATCGGGGGACAGGGGGCTTGAGCAGTACTTC,CASSLSGDRGLEQYF
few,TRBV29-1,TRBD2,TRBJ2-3,TGCAGCGTTGTTGGCGGGAGGAAAGATACGCAGTATTTT,CSVVGGRKDTQYF
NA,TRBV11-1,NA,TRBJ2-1,TGTGCCAGCAGCCCACCTCAGGGCCGCTCCTACAATGAGCAGTTCTTC,CASSPPQGRSYNEQFF
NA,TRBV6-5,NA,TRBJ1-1,TGTGCCAGCAGTTACCGGGGTGAAGCTTTCTTT,CASSYRGEAFF
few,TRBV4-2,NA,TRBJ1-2,TGTGCCAGCAGCCAATCCAGCGACAGGCACTATGGCTACACCTTC,CASSQSSDRHYGYTF
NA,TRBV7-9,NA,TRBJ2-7,TGTGCCAGCAGCTCAAACAGGGCCCCCTACGAGCAGTACTTC,CASSSNRAPYEQYF
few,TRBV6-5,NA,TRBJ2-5,TGTGCCAGCAGTTACTCCGGCAGGGAGGTTGGAGAGACCCAGTACTTC,CASSYSGREVGETQYF
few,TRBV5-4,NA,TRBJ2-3,TGTGCCAGCAGCCTGTGGGGCGGGGGCACAGATACGCAGTATTTT,CASSLWGGGTDTQYF
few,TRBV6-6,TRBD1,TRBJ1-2,TGTGCCAGCAGTTACGGGACAGAGAATCGCTACACCTTC,CASSYGTENRYTF
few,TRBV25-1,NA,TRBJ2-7,TGTGCCAGCAGGCGAGGTAGCTCCTACGAGCAGTACTTC,CASRRGSSYEQYF
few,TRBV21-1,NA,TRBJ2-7,TGTGCCAGCAGCAAAGTCCGGTGTCGTAGCGGAGGGTACGAGCAGTACTTC,CASSKVRCRSGGYEQYF
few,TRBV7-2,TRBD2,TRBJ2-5,TGTGCCAGCAGCTTAGGGGCGGGAGTTGGGGAGACCCAGTACTTC,CASSLGAGVGETQYF
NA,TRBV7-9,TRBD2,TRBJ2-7,TGTGCCAGCAGCTCCCTGACTAGCGGCATTTCCTACGAGCAGTACTTC,CASSSLTSGISYEQYF
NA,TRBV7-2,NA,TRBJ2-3,TGTGCCAGCAGCTTTCCGACTAGATCCCCAGATACGCAGTATTTT,CASSFPTRSPDTQYF
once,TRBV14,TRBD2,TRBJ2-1,TGTGCCAGCAGCCAAGGACTAACGGGAGGTCGGGAGCAGTTCTTC,CASSQGLTGGREQFF
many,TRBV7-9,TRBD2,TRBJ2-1,TGTGCCAGCAGCTCCGTCGGGGGGGGTTTACCGTTCTTC,CASSSVGGGLPFF
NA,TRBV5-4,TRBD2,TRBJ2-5,TGTGCCAGCAGCCAGGGACTAGACGTCGGGACCCAGTACTTC,CASSQGLDVGTQYF
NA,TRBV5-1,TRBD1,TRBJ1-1,TGCGCCAGCATCGGGACAGAGAACACTGAAGCTTTCTTT,CASIGTENTEAFF
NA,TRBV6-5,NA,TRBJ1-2,TGTGCCAGCAGGAATCAGGGCGTCGGCTATGGCTACACCTTC,CASRNQGVGYGYTF
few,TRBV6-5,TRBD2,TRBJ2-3,TGTGCCAGCAGTTACTCTGCCAGCGGGATCACAGATACGCAGTATTTT,CASSYSASGITDTQYF
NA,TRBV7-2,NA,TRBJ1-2,TGTGCCAGCAGCTTGGTAACAGGAGATGGCTACACCTTC,CASSLVTGDGYTF
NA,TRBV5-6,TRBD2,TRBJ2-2,TGTGCCAGCAGCCGGGGAGGGACCACCGGGGAGCTGTTTTTT,CASSRGGTTGELFF
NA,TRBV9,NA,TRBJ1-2,TGTGCCAGCAGCCCAGGAGGGGATGGCTACACCTTC,CASSPGGDGYTF
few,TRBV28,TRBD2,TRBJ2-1,TGTGCCAGCGAAATTGGCGGGAGGGCCAGCAATGAGCAGTTCTTC,CASEIGGRASNEQFF
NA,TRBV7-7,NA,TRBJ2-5,TGTGCTAGCAGCTCGTCTACTCGGGAGACCCAGTACTTC,CASSSSTRETQYF
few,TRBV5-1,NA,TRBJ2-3,TGCGCCAGCAGCTTGGCACCCGGGTCAGATACGCAGTATTTT,CASSLAPGSDTQYF
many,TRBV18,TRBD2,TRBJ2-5,TGTGCCAGCTCACCACCGGGAGGACTAGCGGGAAAAGAGACCCAGTACTTC,CASSPPGGLAGKETQYF
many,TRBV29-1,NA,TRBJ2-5,TGCAGCGTTCGGTTACCCCGGTTACAAGAGACCCAGTACTTC,CSVRLPRLQETQYF
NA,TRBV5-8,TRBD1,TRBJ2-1,TGTGCCAGCAGCTCACCGGGACAGGGTGGCAATGAGCAGTTCTTC,CASSSPGQGGNEQFF
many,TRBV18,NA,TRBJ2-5,TGTGCCAGCTCACCCTCCGGGAAACGAGAGACCCAGTACTTC,CASSPSGKRETQYF
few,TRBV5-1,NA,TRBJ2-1,TGCGCCAGCAGCGCACTGAATGAGCAGTTCTTC,CASSALNEQFF
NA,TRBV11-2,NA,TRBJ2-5,TGTGCCAGCAGCTTGGCCCCCCAGGAGACCCAGTACTTC,CASSLAPQETQYF
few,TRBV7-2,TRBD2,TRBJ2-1,TGTGCCAGCAGCCCAATTAAACTAGCGGGGGTTAAACACAATGAGCAGTTCTTC,CASSPIKLAGVKHNEQFF
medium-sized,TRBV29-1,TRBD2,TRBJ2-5,TGCAGCGTTGAAGATCCTCTGTCTAGCGGGAGTCTAGAGACCCAGTACTTC,CSVEDPLSSGSLETQYF
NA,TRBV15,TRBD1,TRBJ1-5,TGTGCCACCCCGGGACAGGAGACCACTAGCAATCAGCCCCAGCATTTT,CATPGQETTSNQPQHF
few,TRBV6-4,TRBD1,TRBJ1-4,TGTGCCAGCAGTCGAGGACAGGGAGAAAAACTGTTTTTT,CASSRGQGEKLFF
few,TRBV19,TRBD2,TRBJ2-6,TGTGCCAGTAGTATAGTAACTAGCGGGAGGAACTCTGGGGCCAACGTCCTGACTTTC,CASSIVTSGRNSGANVLTF
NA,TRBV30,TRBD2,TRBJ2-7,TGTGCCTGGAAGAGGAGCGGGAGTTCCTACGAGCAGTACTTC,CAWKRSGSSYEQYF
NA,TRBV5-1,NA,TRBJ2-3,TGCGCCAGCAGCTTGCGAATAACAGGGAGCGATACGCAGTATTTT,CASSLRITGSDTQYF
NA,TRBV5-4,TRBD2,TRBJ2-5,TGTGCCAGCAGCTTCGGGAGGGAGACCCAGTACTTC,CASSFGRETQYF
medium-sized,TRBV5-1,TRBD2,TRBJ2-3,TGCGCCAGCAGCTTGACTAGCGGTACCACAGATACGCAGTATTTT,CASSLTSGTTDTQYF
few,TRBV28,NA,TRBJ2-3,TGTGCCAGTACCGAGTCCACAGATACGCAGTATTTT,CASTESTDTQYF
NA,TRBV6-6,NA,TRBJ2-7,TGTGCCAGCAGTTACTCTGGCGGCTACAACCCCTACGAGCAGTACTTC,CASSYSGGYNPYEQYF
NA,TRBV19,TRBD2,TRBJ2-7,TGTGCCAGTAGTAAGGGGGGGACTAGCGGGAGCCACGAGCAGTACTTC,CASSKGGTSGSHEQYF
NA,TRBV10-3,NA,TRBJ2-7,TGTGCCATCCAGGGTGCTTACGAGCAGTACTTC,CAIQGAYEQYF